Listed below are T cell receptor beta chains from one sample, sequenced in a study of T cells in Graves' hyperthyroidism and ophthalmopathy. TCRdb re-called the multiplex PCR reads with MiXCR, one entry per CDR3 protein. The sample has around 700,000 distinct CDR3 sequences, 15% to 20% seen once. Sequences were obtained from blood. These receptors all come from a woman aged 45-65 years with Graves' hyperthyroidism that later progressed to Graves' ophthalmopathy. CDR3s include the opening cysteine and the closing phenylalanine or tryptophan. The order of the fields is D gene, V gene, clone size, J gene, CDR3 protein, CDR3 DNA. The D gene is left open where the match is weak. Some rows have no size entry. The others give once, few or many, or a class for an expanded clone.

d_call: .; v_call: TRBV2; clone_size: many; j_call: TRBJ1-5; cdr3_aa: CASSEALLGGSGQPQHF; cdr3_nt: TGTGCCAGCAGTGAAGCGCTTCTGGGGGGGTCAGGTCAGCCCCAGCATTTT
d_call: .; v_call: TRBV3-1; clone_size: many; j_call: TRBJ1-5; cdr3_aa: CASSQGGDAGQPQHF; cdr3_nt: TGTGCCAGCAGCCAAGGTGGGGATGCGGGTCAGCCCCAGCATTTT
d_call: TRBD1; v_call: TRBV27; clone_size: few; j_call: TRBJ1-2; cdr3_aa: CASSFLGQGIHGYTF; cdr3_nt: TGTGCCAGCAGTTTCTTGGGACAGGGGATCCATGGCTACACCTTC
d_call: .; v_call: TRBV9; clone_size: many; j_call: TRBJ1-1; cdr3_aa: CASSVGQMMNTEAFF; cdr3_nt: TGTGCCAGCAGCGTAGGGCAGATGATGAACACTGAAGCTTTCTTT
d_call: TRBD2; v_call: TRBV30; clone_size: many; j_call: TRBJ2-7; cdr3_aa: CAWNVRGDRWEQYF; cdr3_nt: TGTGCCTGGAATGTCCGGGGGGACCGGTGGGAGCAGTACTTC
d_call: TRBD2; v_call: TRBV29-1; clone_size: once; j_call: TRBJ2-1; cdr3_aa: CSVRTSRDYNEQFF; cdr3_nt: TGCAGCGTACGGACTAGCAGAGATTACAATGAGCAGTTCTTC
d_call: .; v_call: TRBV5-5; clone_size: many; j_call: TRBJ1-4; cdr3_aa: CASSLVPQMANEKLFF; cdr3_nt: TGTGCCAGCAGCTTGGTCCCACAAATGGCTAATGAAAAACTGTTTTTT
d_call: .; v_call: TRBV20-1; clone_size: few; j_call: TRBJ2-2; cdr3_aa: CSASYPSSLNTGELFF; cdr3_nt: TGCAGTGCTAGTTATCCTTCCAGTCTGAACACCGGGGAGCTGTTTTTT
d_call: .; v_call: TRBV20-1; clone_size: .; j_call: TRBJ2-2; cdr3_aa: CSARQGTGELFF; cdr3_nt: TGCAGTGCTAGGCAAGGCACCGGGGAGCTGTTTTTT
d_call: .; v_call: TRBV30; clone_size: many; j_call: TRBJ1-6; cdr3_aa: CAWSPPNSPLHF; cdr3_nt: TGTGCCTGGAGTCCCCCTAATTCACCCCTCCACTTT
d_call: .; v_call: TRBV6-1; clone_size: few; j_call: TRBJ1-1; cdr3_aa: CASSEAGLGLLNTEAFF; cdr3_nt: TGTGCCAGCAGTGAAGCGGGTCTAGGGTTATTGAACACTGAAGCTTTCTTT
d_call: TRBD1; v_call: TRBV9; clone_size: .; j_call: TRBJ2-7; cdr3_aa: CTSSVVDRGHYEQYF; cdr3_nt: TGTACCAGCAGCGTAGTGGACAGGGGGCACTACGAGCAGTACTTC
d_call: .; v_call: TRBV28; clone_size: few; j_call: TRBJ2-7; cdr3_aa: CASSFQGLGEQYF; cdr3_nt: TGTGCCAGCAGTTTCCAGGGGCTTGGCGAGCAGTACTTC
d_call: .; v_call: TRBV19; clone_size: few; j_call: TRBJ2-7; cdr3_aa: CASSSSAGTNYEQYF; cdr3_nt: TGTGCCAGTAGTTCGAGCGCCGGGACAAACTACGAGCAGTACTTC
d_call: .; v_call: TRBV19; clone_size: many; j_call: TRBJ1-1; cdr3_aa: CASSRAAMNTEAFF; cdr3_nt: TGTGCCAGTAGTCGTGCGGCTATGAACACTGAAGCTTTCTTT
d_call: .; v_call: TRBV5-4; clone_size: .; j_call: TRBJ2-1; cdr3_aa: CASSLDGWRSYNEQFF; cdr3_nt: TGTGCCAGCAGCTTGGATGGGTGGAGGTCCTACAATGAGCAGTTCTTC
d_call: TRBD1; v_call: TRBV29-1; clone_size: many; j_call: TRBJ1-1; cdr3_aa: CSATGVVAEAFF; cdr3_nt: TGCAGCGCCACAGGGGTCGTAGCTGAAGCTTTCTTT
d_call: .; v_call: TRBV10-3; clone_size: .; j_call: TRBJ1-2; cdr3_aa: CAIQGYYGYTF; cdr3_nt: TGTGCCATCCAGGGATACTATGGCTACACCTTC
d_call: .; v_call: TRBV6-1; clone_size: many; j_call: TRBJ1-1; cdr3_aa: CASGRLAEAFF; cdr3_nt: TGTGCCAGCGGTCGACTGGCTGAAGCTTTCTTT
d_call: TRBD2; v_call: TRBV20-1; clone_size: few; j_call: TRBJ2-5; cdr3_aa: CGTGGLAGGETQYF; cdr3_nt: TGCGGCACCGGAGGGCTAGCGGGGGGTGAGACCCAGTACTTC
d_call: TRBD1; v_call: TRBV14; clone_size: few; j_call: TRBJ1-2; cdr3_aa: CASSQVGAGGKGYTF; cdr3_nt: TGTGCCAGCAGCCAAGTAGGAGCAGGGGGCAAGGGCTACACCTTC
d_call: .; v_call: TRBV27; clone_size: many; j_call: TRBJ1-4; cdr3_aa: CASSLSGFSTNEKLFF; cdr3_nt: TGTGCCAGCAGTTTAAGCGGTTTTTCAACTAATGAAAAACTGTTTTTT
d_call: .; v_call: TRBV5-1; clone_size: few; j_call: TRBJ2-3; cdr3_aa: CASSSGVNYGTDTQYF; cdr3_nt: TGCGCCAGCAGCTCCGGGGTAAACTATGGGACTGATACGCAGTATTTT
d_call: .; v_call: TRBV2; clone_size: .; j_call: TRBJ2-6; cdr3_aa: CASSLEAPSGANVLTF; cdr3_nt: TGTGCCAGCAGCCTAGAGGCACCTTCTGGGGCCAACGTCCTGACTTTC
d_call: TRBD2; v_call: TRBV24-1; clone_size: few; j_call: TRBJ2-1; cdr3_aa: CATSDSTGTRHSYNEQFF; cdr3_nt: TGTGCCACCAGTGATTCAACCGGGACTAGGCATTCCTACAATGAGCAGTTCTTC
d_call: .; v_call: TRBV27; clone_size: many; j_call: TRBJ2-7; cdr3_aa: CASSSSLENEQYF; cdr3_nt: TGTGCCAGCAGTTCTTCCTTGGAGAACGAGCAGTACTTC
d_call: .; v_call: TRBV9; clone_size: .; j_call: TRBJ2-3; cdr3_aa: CASSVSGSPGFTDTQYF; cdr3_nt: TGTGCCAGCAGCGTCTCCGGAAGCCCAGGTTTCACAGATACGCAGTATTTT
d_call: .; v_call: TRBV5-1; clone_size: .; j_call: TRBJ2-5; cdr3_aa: CASSFAAPWGETQYF; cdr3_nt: TGCGCCAGCAGCTTTGCAGCTCCGTGGGGGGAGACCCAGTACTTC
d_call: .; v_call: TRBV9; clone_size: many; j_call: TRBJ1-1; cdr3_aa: CASSVAQNTEAFF; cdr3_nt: TGTGCCAGCAGTGTGGCACAGAACACTGAAGCTTTCTTT
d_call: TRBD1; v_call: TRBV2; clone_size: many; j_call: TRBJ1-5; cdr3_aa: CASSLDRGREQPQHF; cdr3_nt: TGTGCCAGCAGTTTGGACAGGGGGAGAGAACAGCCCCAGCATTTT
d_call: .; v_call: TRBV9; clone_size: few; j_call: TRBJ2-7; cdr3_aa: CASSGPSSFEQYF; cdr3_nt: TGTGCCAGCAGCGGCCCTTCTAGCTTCGAGCAGTACTTC
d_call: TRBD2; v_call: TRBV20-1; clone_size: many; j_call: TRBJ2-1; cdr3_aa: CSARDPTSFYEQFF; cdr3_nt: TGCAGTGCTAGAGACCCGACTAGCTTCTATGAGCAGTTCTTC
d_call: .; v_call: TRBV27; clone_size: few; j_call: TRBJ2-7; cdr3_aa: CASSPGDSPYEQYF; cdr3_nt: TGTGCCAGCAGCCCGGGGGACAGCCCCTACGAGCAGTACTTC
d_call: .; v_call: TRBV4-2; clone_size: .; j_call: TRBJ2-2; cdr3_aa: CASSISPSNTGELFF; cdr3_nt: TGTGCCAGCAGCATCTCCCCTTCGAACACCGGGGAGCTGTTTTTT
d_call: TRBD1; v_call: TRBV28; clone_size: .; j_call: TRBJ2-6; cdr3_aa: CASKTGTGLSGANVLTF; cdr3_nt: TGTGCCAGCAAAACCGGGACAGGCTTATCTGGGGCCAACGTCCTGACTTTC
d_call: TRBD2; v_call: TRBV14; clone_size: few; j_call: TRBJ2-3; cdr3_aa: CASSRTSNTDTQYF; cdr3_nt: TGTGCCAGCAGCCGGACTAGCAACACAGATACGCAGTATTTT
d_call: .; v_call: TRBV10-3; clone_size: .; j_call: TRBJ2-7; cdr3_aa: CAISLDRLYEQYF; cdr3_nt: TGTGCCATCAGTCTAGACAGACTGTACGAGCAGTACTTC
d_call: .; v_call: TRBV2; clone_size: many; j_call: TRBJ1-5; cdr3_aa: CASSELGATYQPQHF; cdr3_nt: TGTGCCAGCAGTGAACTGGGGGCAACGTATCAGCCCCAGCATTTT
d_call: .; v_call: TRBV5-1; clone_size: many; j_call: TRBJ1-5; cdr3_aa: CASSLGGGTASQPQHF; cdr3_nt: TGCGCCAGCAGCCTGGGGGGGGGAACAGCCTCTCAGCCCCAGCATTTT
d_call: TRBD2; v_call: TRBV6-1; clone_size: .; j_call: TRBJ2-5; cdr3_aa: CASYNRGGWETQYF; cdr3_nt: TGTGCCAGCTATAATCGGGGGGGCTGGGAGACCCAGTACTTC
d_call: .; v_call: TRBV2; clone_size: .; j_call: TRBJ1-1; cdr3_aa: CASSAQGQANTEAFF; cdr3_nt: TGTGCCAGCAGTGCACAGGGACAAGCGAACACTGAAGCTTTCTTT
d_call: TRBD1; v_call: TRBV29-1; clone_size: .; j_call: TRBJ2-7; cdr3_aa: CSVVLTGSYEQYF; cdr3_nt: TGCAGCGTTGTTCTGACAGGGTCGTACGAGCAGTACTTC
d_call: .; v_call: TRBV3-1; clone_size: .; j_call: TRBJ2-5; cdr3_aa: CASSQVTADWRQETQYF; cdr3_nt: TGTGCCAGCAGCCAGGTCACCGCTGACTGGAGACAAGAGACCCAGTACTTC
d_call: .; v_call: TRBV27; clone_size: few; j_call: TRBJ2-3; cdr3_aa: CASRFRAPDTQYF; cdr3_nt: TGTGCCAGCAGGTTCCGGGCCCCAGATACGCAGTATTTT
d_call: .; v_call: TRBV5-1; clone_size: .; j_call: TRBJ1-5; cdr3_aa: CASSLAWGPNQPQHF; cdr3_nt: TGCGCCAGCAGCTTGGCGTGGGGACCCAATCAGCCCCAGCATTTT
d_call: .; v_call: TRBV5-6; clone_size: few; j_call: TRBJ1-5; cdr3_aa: CASSLGAGYQPQHF; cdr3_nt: TGTGCCAGCAGCTTGGGTGCAGGGTATCAGCCCCAGCATTTT